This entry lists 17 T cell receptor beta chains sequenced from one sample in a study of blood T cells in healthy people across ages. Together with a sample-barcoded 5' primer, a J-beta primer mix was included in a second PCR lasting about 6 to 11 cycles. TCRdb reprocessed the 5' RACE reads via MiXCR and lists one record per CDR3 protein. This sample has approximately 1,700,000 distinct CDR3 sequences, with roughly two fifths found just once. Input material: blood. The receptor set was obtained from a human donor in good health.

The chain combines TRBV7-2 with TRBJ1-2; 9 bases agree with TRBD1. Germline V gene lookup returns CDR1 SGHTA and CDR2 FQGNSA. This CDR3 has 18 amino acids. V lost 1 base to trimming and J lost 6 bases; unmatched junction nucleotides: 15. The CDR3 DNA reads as TGTGCCAGCAGCTTAGAATTCTACAGGGGGCTCTCGAGGAATGGCTACACCTTC. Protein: CASSLEFYRGLSRNGYTF.

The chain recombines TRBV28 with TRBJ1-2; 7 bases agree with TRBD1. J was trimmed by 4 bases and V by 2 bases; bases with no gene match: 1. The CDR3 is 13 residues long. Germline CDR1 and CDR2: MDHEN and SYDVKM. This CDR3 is CASSLRGLYGYTF. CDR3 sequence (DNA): TGTGCCAGCAGTTTAAGGGGGCTCTATGGCTACACCTTC.

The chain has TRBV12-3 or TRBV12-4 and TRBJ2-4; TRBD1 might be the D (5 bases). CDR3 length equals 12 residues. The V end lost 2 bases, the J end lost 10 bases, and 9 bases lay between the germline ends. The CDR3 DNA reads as TGTGCCAGCAGTTTACAGGGCCGGATTCAGTACTTC. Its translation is CASSLQGRIQYF.

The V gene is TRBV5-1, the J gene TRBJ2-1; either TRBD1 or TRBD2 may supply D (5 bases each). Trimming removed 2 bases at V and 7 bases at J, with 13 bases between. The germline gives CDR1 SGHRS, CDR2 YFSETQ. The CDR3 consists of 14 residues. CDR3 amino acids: CASSLSPGPNEQFF. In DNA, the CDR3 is TGCGCCAGCAGCTTATCCCCGGGGCCTAATGAGCAGTTCTTC.

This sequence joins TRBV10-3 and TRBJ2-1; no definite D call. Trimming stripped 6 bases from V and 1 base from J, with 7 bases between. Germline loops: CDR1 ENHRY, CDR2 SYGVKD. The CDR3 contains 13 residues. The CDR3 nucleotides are TGTGCCATCAGGGACCAGTCCTACAATGAGCAGTTCTTC. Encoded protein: CAIRDQSYNEQFF.

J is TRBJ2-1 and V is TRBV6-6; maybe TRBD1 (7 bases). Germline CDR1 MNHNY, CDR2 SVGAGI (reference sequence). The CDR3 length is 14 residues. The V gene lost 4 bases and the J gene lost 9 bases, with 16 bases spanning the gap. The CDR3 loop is CASSFNSGGSEQFF. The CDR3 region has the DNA TGTGCCAGCAGTTTCAACTCAGGGGGGAGTGAGCAGTTCTTC.

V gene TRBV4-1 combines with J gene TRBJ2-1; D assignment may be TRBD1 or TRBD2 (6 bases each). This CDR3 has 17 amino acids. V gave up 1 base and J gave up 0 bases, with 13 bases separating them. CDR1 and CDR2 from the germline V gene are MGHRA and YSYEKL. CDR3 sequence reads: CASSQGTGALSYNEQFF. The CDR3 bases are TGCGCCAGCAGCCAAGGCACGGGGGCTCTCTCCTACAATGAGCAGTTCTTC.

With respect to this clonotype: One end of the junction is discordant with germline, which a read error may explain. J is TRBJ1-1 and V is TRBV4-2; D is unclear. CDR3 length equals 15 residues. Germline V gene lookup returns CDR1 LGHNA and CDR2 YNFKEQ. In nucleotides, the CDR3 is TGTGCCAGCGGCCAAGCAGTCGGCCCGAACACTGAAGCTTTCTTT. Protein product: CASGQAVGPNTEAFF.

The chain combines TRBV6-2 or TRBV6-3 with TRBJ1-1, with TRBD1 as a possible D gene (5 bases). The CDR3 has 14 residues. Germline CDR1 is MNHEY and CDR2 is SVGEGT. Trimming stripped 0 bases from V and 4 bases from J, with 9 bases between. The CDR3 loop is CASSYSGGRTEAFF. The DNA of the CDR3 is TGTGCCAGCAGTTACTCGGGGGGTCGCACTGAAGCTTTCTTT.

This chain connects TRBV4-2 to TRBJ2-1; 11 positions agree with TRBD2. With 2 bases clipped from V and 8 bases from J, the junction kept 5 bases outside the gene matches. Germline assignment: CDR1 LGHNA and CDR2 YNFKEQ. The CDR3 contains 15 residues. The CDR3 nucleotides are TGTGCCAGCAGCCAAACTAGCGGGAGAGGGGATGAGCAGTTCTTC. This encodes CASSQTSGRGDEQFF.

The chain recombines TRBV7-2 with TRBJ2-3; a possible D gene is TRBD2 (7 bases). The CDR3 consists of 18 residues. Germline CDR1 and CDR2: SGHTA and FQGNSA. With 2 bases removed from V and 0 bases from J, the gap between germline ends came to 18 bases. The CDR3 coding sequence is TGTGCCAGCAGCTTATTGGCGGGGGCCTTGACTAGCACAGATACGCAGTATTTT. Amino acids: CASSLLAGALTSTDTQYF.

The CDR3 sequence: CASSLVTGAADTQYF. CDR3 sequence (DNA): TGTGCCAGCAGCTTAGTAACGGGGGCTGCAGATACGCAGTATTTT. The gene calls are TRBV7-6 and TRBJ2-3; the D gene could be TRBD1 or TRBD2 (6 bases each). V gave up 1 base and J gave up 4 bases, with 12 bases separating them. Germline values: CDR1 SGHVS, CDR2 FNYEAQ. CDR3 size: 15 residues.

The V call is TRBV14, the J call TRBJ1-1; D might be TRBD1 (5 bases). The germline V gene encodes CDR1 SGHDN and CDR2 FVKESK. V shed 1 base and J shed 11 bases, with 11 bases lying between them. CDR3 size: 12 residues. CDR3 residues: CASSQAFEGAFF. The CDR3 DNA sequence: TGTGCCAGCAGCCAAGCCTTTGAGGGGGCTTTCTTT.

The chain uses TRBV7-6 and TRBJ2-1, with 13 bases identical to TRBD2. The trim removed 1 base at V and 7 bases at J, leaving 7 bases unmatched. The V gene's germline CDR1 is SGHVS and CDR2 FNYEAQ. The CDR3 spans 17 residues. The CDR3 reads CASSLELAGGPGNEQFF. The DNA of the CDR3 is TGTGCCAGCAGCTTAGAACTAGCGGGGGGGCCGGGGAATGAGCAGTTCTTC.

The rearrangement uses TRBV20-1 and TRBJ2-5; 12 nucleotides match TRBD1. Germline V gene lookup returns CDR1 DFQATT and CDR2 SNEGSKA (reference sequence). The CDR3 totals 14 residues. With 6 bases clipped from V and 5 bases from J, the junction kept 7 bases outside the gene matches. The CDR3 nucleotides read TGCAGTGCGCAGGTGGGACAGGGGGCGGAGACCCAGTACTTC. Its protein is CSAQVGQGAETQYF.

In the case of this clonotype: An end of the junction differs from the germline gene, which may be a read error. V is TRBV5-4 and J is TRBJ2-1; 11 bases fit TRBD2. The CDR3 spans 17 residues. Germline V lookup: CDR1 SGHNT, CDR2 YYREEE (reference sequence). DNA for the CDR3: TGCGCCAGCAGCGGCGGGGTAGCGGGGGGGCGGGTGAATGAGCAGTTCTTC. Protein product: CASSGGVAGGRVNEQFF.

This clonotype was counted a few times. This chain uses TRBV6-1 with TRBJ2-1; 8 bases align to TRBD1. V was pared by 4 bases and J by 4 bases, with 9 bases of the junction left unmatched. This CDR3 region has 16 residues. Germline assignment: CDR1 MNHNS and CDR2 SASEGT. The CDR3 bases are TGTGCCAGCAGTGTCCCTCCCGGGACAGGATACAATGAGCAGTTCTTC. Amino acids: CASSVPPGTGYNEQFF.